This entry is about one T cell receptor (beta chain). This CDR3 has 15 amino acids. Germline V gene data show CDR1 as MNHEY and CDR2 as SVGEGT. V shed 4 bases and J shed 1 base, with 11 bases lying between them. Using immunoSEQ multiplex PCR, the repertoire was profiled, and TCRdb retains in-frame clones only, with some absent. The sample contains about 230,000 clones, roughly 85% of which appear only once. This sample is drawn from a study of blood T cell repertoires in COVID-19. Looking at the study overall: COVID-19 samples, acute and convalescent, were from the United States, Italy and Spain.

The sequencing input was peripheral blood. The rearrangement uses TRBV6-2 or TRBV6-3 and TRBJ2-1; D is possibly TRBD1 (6 bases). This clonotype was sampled from a man aged 40-55 years with acute or convalescent COVID-19. CDR3 coding DNA: TGTGCCAGCAGTTCCGAACAGGGATCCTACAATGAGCAGTTCTTC. Residues: CASSSEQGSYNEQFF.